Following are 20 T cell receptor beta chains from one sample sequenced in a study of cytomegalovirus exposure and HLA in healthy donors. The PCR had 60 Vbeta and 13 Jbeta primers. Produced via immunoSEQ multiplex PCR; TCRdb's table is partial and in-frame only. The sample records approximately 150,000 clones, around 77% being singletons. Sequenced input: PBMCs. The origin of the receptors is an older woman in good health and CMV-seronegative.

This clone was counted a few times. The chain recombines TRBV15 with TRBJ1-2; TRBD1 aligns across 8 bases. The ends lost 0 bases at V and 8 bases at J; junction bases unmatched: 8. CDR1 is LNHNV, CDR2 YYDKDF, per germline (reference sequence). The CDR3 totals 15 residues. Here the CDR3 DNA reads TGTGCCACCAGCAGAGATCTTACAGGGGGTGGAGGCTACACCTTC. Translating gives CATSRDLTGGGGYTF.

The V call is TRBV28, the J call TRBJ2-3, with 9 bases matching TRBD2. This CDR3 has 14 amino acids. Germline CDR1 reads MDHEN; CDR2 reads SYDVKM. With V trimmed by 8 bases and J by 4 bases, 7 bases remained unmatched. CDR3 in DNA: TGTGCCAGCCTGACTAGCGGCAGGGCAGATACGCAGTATTTT. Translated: CASLTSGRADTQYF.

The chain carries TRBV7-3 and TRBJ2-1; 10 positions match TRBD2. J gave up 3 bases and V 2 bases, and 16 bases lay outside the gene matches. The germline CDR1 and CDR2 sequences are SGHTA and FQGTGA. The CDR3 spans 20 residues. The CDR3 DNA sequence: TGTGCCAGCAGCTTATGGAATGGTGGGGGGGGACTAGCGAGCTACAATGAGCAGTTCTTC. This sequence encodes CASSLWNGGGGLASYNEQFF.

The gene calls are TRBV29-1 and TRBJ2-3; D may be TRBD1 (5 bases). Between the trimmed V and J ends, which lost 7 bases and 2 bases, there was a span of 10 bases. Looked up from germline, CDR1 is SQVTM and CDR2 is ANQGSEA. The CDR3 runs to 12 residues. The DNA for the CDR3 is TGCAGCGCCAAGACAGTCACAGATACGCAGTATTTT. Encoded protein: CSAKTVTDTQYF.

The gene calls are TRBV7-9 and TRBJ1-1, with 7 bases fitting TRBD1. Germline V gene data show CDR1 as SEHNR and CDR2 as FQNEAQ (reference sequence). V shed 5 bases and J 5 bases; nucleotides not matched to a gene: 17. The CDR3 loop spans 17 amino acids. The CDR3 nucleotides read TGTGCCAGCAGCCCCAAGCCCACTGACAGGGCGGGAACTGAAGCTTTCTTT. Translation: CASSPKPTDRAGTEAFF.

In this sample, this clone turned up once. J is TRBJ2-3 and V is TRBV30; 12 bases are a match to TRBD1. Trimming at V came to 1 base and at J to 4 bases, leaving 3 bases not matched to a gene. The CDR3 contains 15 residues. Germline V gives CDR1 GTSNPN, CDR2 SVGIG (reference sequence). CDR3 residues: CAWSAGQGASDTQYF. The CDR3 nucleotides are TGTGCCTGGAGTGCGGGACAGGGGGCTTCAGATACGCAGTATTTT.

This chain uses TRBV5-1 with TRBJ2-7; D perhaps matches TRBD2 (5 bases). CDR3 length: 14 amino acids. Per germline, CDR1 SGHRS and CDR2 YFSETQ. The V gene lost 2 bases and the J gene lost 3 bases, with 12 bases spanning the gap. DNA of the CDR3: TGCGCCAGCAGCTTTGACGGGAACGGCTACGAGCAGTACTTC. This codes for CASSFDGNGYEQYF. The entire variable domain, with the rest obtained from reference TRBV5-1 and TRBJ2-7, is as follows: KAGVTQTPRYLIKTRGQQVTLSCSPISGHRSVSWYQQTPGQGLQFLFEYFSETQRNKGNFPGRFSGRQFSNSRSEMNVSTLELGDSALYLCASSFDGNGYEQYFGPGTRLTVT.

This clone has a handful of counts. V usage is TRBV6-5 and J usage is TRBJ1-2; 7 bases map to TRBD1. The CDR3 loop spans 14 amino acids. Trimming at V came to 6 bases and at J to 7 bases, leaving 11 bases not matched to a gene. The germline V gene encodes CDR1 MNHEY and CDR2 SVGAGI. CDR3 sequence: CASRPLDRVGGYTF. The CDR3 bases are TGTGCCAGCAGGCCACTTGACAGGGTTGGTGGCTACACCTTC.

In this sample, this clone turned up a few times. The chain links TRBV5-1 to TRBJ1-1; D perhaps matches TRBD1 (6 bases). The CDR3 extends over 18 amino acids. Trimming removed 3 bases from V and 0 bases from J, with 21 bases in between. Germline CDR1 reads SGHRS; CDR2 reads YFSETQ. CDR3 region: CASSSLGTSGIMNTEAFF. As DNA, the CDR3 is TGCGCCAGCAGCTCCCTCGGGACATCTGGAATCATGAACACTGAAGCTTTCTTT.

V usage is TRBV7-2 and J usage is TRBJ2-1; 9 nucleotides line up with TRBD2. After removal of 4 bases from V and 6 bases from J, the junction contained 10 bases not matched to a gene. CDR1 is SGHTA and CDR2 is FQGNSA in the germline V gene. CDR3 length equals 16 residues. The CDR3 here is CASSSKGLAGFNEQFF. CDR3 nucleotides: TGTGCCAGCAGCTCTAAGGGTCTAGCGGGATTCAATGAGCAGTTCTTC.

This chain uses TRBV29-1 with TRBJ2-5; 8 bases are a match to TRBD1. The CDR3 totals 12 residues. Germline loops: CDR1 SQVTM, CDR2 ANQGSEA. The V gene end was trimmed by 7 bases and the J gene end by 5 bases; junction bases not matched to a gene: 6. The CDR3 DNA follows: TGCAGCGCCCGACAGGGGAGGGAGACCCAGTACTTC. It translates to CSARQGRETQYF.

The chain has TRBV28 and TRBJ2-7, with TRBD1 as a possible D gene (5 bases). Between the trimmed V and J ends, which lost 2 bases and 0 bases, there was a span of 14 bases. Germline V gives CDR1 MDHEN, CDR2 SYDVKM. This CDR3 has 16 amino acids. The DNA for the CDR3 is TGTGCCAGCAGTTTACGTGACAGACTTATCTCCTACGAGCAGTACTTC. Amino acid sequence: CASSLRDRLISYEQYF. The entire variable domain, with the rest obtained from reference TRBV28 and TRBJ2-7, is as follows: DVKVTQSSRYLVKRTGEKVFLECVQDMDHENMFWYRQDPGLGLRLIYFSYDVKMKEKGDIPEGYSVSREKKERFSLILESASTNQTSMYLCASSLRDRLISYEQYFGPGTRLTVT.

CDR3 in DNA: TGTGCCAGCAGTTTACCCCGACAGGAAGACTTTAATAGCAATCAGCCCCAGCATTTT. Protein sequence: CASSLPRQEDFNSNQPQHF. This chain uses TRBV27 with TRBJ1-5; D perhaps matches TRBD1 (6 bases). The V gene's germline CDR1 is MNHEY and CDR2 SMNVEV (reference sequence). V was pared by 2 bases and J by 0 bases, with 20 bases between. CDR3 size: 19 residues.

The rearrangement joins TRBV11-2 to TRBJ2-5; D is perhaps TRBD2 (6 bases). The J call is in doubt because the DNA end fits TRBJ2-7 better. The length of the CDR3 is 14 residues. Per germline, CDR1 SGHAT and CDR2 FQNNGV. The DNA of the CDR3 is TGTGCCAGCAGCGAAGGAGGGCTGAACTACGAGCAGTACTTC. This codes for CASSEGGLNYEQYF.

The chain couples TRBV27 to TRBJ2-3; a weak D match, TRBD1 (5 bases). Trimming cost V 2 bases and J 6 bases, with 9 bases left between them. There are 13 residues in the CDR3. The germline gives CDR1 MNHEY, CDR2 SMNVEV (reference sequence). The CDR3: CASSLRGPDTQYF. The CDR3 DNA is TGTGCCAGCAGTTTAAGGGGCCCTGATACGCAGTATTTT.

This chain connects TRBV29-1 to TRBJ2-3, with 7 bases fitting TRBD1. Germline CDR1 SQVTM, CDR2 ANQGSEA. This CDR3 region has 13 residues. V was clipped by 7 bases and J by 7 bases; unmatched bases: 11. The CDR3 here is CSARQGKFNTQYF. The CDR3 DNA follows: TGCAGCGCCCGACAGGGTAAATTCAATACGCAGTATTTT.

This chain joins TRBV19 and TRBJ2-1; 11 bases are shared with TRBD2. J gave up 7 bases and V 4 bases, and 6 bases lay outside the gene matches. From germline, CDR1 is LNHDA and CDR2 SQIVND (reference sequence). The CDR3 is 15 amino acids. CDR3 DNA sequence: TGTGCCAGTAGTACTCTAGCGGGGGGTGAGAATGAGCAGTTCTTC. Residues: CASSTLAGGENEQFF. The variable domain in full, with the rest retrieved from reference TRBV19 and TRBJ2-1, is DGGITQSPKYLFRKEGQNVTLSCEQNLNHDAMYWYRQDPGQGLRLIYYSQIVNDFQKGDIAEGYSVSREKKESFPLTVTSAQKNPTAFYLCASSTLAGGENEQFFGPGTRLTVL.

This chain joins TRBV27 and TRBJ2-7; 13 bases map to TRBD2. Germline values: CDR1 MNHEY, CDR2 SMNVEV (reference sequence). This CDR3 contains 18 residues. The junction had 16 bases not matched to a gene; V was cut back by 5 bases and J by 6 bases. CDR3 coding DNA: TGTGCCAGCAGTGGGAGACTAGCGGGAGGCCGACGGTACCTCGAGCAGTACTTC. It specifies CASSGRLAGGRRYLEQYF.

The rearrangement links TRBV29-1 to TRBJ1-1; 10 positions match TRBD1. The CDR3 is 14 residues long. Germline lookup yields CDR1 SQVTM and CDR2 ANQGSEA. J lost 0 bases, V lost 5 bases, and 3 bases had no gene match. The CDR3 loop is CSVKGQGMNTEAFF. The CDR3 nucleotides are TGCAGCGTTAAGGGACAGGGGATGAACACTGAAGCTTTCTTT.

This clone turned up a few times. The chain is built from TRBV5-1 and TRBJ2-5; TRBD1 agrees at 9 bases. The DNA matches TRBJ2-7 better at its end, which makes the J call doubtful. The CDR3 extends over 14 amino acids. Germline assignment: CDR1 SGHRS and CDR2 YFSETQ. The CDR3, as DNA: TGCGCCAGCAGCCCGCGGGACAGGGCCTACGAGCAGTACTTC. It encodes CASSPRDRAYEQYF.